This T cell receptor beta chain emerged from a study of spatial heterogeneity in lung cancer. At the level of the study: The study observed each unique TCR and UMI combination more than ten times on average in raw reads.

TCRdb independently ran MiXCR on the 5' RACE reads; one entry per CDR3 protein. The repertoire consists of approximately 56,000 distinct CDR3 sequences, with roughly 7% occurring once and the leading ten covering 35%. CDR1 DFQATT and CDR2 SNEGSKA come from the germline V gene (reference sequence). J gave up 3 bases and V 5 bases, and 3 bases lay outside the gene matches. The CDR3 has 14 residues. Time point specified: blood at routine non-recurrence follow-up after resection. Unsorted samples of tumor, nontumor lung or frozen PBMC had their whole RNA sequenced. The V call is TRBV20-1, the J call TRBJ2-7; TRBD2 aligns across 14 bases. The sample was PBMCs, taken at follow-up. The TCR was taken from a female donor with early-stage non-small cell lung cancer. DNA for the CDR3: TGCAGTGCTGCAGGACTAGCGGGGGGCTACGAGCAGTACTTC. Amino acids: CSAAGLAGGYEQYF.